This T cell receptor (beta chain) was retrieved from a study of blood T cell repertoires in COVID-19. Study details: The United States, Italy and Spain supplied acute and convalescent COVID-19 samples.

The age range of participants was about 18 to 89 years, with residence in about two dozen US areas. Trimming removed 8 bases from V and 2 bases from J, with 9 bases in between. Germline loops: CDR1 SNHLY, CDR2 FYNNEI. The CDR3 consists of 13 residues. Per the original data handling: Amplification with reference gene primers provided the estimates of nucleated cell counts. Here immunoSEQ multiplex PCR was the method, and the copy in TCRdb shows in-frame clones only, minus some. V and J calls and clone size are as listed in that table; D and trimming were resolved from the DNA. This sample has fewer than 300,000 clones; about nine tenths occur once, and the top ten carry approximately 2.5%.

The TCR originated in a woman aged 40 to 50 with acute COVID-19. The sample consisted of PBMCs or T cells enriched from blood (not recorded which). The V and J genes are TRBV2 and TRBJ2-2; D is unclear. The CDR3 DNA sequence: TGTGCCAGCCTAACCCGCAACACCGGGGAGCTGTTTTTT. It codes for CASLTRNTGELFF.